Listed below are T cell receptor beta chains from one sample, sequenced in a study of cytomegalovirus exposure and HLA in healthy donors. Using immunoSEQ multiplex PCR, the repertoire was profiled, and TCRdb retains in-frame clones only, with some absent. The sample contains 150,000 to 200,000 clones, about three quarters of which appear only once. Sequencing was done on a sample of PBMCs. These receptors were taken from a woman aged 25 to 39 in good health and CMV-seronegative. Both conserved end residues are part of each CDR3.

V | CDR3
TRBV6-1 | CASSPGQFRTDTQYF
TRBV30 | CAWGTLLDYGYTF
TRBV2 | CASSLTDSSYNEQFF
TRBV7-9 | CASSLQAMVANEKLFF
TRBV6-1 | CASSARGADGYTF
TRBV13 | CASSSFSATDTQYF
TRBV12-5 | CASGLDSGNEAFF
TRBV18 | CASSPLGEGRNQPQHF
TRBV6-4 | CASSPGQGAGYTF
TRBV30 | CAWSVQTNYGYTF
TRBV9 | CASSAGGGVDTQYF
TRBV7-3 | CASLGQGADNEQFF
TRBV15 | CATSREQGSSYEQYF
TRBV30 | CAWRMQGAGEQYF
TRBV10-3 | CAIRAGLGGNQPQHF
TRBV29-1 | CSVSPGQFEAFF
TRBV28 | CASSWPGGTYGYTF
TRBV5-1 | CASSLVGGTPHEQYF
TRBV5-1 | CASSLVGRGRRVNEQFF
TRBV2 | CASVRQGENTIYF
TRBV28 | CASSLSSTRGSPLHF
TRBV6-5 | CAISAGPNYGYTF
TRBV7-2 | CASSSRGGHQPQHF
TRBV11-2 | CASSLLSTTNEKLFF
TRBV5-5 | CASSPAPGLASYEQYF
TRBV28 | CASSTTQNTEAFF
TRBV11-2 | CASTMSGLARAYEQYF
TRBV6-1 | CASSEEGLLAGSVAGELFF
TRBV5-1 | CASSLEGSGGAPDTQYF
TRBV6-5 | CASRRSTGSNQPQHF
TRBV5-1 | CASSIQRGTYEQYF
TRBV5-4 | CASRPGGRRNTEAFF
TRBV6-4 | CASSGTGGYNEQFF
TRBV6-5 | CASSSRFGDTQYF
TRBV2 | CASSEGGGTEAFF
TRBV7-9 | CASSLEGGRADTQYF
TRBV2 | CASSEGGAGSYEQYF
TRBV7-3 | CASSLAGRSGGEQYF
TRBV5-4 | CASSGGTVVTGNEQFF
TRBV5-1 | CASSTGRENRDEQYF
TRBV6-5 | CASSWRVSSTEAFF
TRBV9 | CASSGQTYTGELFF
TRBV28 | CASRGTGQVYGYTF
TRBV30 | CAWSPPGGSYNEQFF
TRBV7-9 | CASSLERGRAGELFF
TRBV30 | CAWSMASGGRETQYF
TRBV28 | CASSRSGGTEAFF
TRBV6-1 | CASRALTVNTEAFF
TRBV5-1 | CASSLVSGVVTEAFF
TRBV7-2 | CASSLNRYRKNTEAFF
TRBV2 | CASSPPRKRSGGNEQFF
TRBV9 | CASSLRSLGTGDHRTDTQYF